The TCR beta chain under discussion was sequenced for a study of T-cell reconstitution after alpha-beta-depleted transplantation in children. Worth noting for this clonotype: Its antigen is still unknown.

Unique molecular identifiers were built into the TCRbeta library. MiXCR, run by TCRdb on the PCR reads, gives a single entry per CDR3 protein. The sample has about a million distinct CDR3 sequences, about 29% seen once. General observations from the study: Hyperexpanded clones declined; after one year, newly produced T cells mostly supplied diversity.

This CDR3 has 14 amino acids. V shed 7 bases and J 11 bases; nucleotides not matched to a gene: 15. Germline V gives CDR1 SNHLY, CDR2 FYNNEI. The genes are TRBV2 and TRBJ1-1; 8 bases are shared with TRBD1. The clonotype originates from a boy younger than two who had a stem cell transplant for SCID, so the T cells may come from the graft donor. The sample consisted of PBMCs, mostly from graft donor cells, taken 360 days after TCRalphabeta/CD19-depleted stem cell transplant. CDR3 bases: TGTGCCAGCAACCCGGGACAGGCTTTCTTCTCGGCTTTCTTT. Its translation: CASNPGQAFFSAFF.